This T cell receptor (beta chain) was obtained from a study of long-term antiretroviral therapy in people with HIV. The assay used was immunoSEQ (version v3.0), run at survey level. Produced via immunoSEQ multiplex PCR; TCRdb's table is partial and in-frame only. The sample lists tens of thousands of clones, about 96% seen once, with roughly 2.3% in the top ten. V was clipped by 5 bases and J by 8 bases, with 7 bases between them. This CDR3 comprises 11 residues. Germline values: CDR1 SGHAT, CDR2 FQNNGV. Here the sequenced sample was unsorted PBMCs, taken roughly 6.4 years after starting antiretroviral therapy. The chain combines TRBV11-2 with TRBJ2-1, with D hard to call. The receptor was isolated from a man aged 30 to 39 with HIV. For the CDR3, the DNA is TGTGCCAGCAGCCCAAGCGATGAGCAGTTCTTC. Amino acids: CASSPSDEQFF.